The following is a TCR beta chain sequence with its context. Its antigen remains undetermined. Base qualities were left out, and no much larger clone turns up one base away. The donors were healthy, HIV-negative adults with no recently reported acute infections or vaccinations. All donors were Caucasian adults living in Nashville, Tennessee, USA. Magnetic negative selection was used to enrich CD4+ T cells, after which naive cells were positively selected on CD45RA and the negative fraction became the memory subset. Blood was obtained by leukapheresis, after which PBMCs were separated by Ficoll-Histopaque density gradient centrifugation and cryopreserved in liquid nitrogen vapor phase. Analytical flow cytometry was used to check the purity and quantity of each magnetically sorted T cell population. From each sorted fraction, genomic DNA was isolated and quantified by UV absorbance on a Nanodrop 2000c.

Using the deep immunoSEQ assay, TCR CDR3 regions were amplified from genomic DNA by multiplex PCR. Extracted genomic DNA from each cell subset was spread evenly across all wells of several immunoSEQ 96-well plates, with each plate serving as a replicate. Each replicate PCR for sorted subsets received about 210 ng genomic DNA, equal to about 30,000 T cell genomes. Purified libraries were measured with a Qubit 3.0 fluorometer, size-checked on a Bioanalyzer 2100, and measured again with the KAPA Library Quantification kit. A separate single-read 150-cycle Illumina NextSeq 550 flow cell was used to sequence each immunoSEQ 96-well plate. Per the authors' processing: Because only junctional sequences without quality scores were contained in the immunoSEQ output, filtering matching that applied to full-length reads could not be performed. To assign V/J genes and CDR3, sequences were annotated against IMGT germline references using PyIR, a Python wrapper for IgBLAST v1.9. Reads were filtered out if the reads had weak V/J assignments (E-value above 1e-6), no CDR3, stop codons, out-of-frame junctions, or ambiguous translated residues. V3J clonotypes were defined as sequences sharing the same inferred V gene, J gene, and CDR3 amino acid sequence. To compute the percentage overlap between repertoires, the number of shared unique clonotypes was divided by the size of the smaller repertoire. Richness of each repertoire was evaluated using RTK rarefaction, the Chao1 estimator, and Recon v2.1 estimates of unobserved clonotypes. Generation probabilities for all TCRbeta clonotypes obtained by the gDNA method from a handful of donors were computed using OLGA. TCRdb took this table from immuneACCESS and kept in-frame rearrangements with V and J called. Such tables lack part of the clones; where checked against another copy, unresolved V genes explain under half of the gap, and the rest is unexplained. The D gene and trimming were derived from the DNA, and the V and J assignments and clone size from that table. Recorded for this sample are a few million clones; roughly 95% of them occurred a single time. Over 0.1% of the sample belongs to the ten largest clones.

The sample originates from a study of shared clonotypes between healthy human individuals (dated by TCRdb to 2019 to 2021). A note on the overall study: A couple of women and three men aged 18 to 49 years were included in the cohort. For each donor, three plates each were used for CD4 naive and CD4 memory, two plates were used for CD8 naive, and one plate was used for CD8 memory. Leukapheresis yielded between about 0.94 and 8.9 billion PBMCs per donor. To increase sequencing depth and limit assay-specific biases, different laboratories used diverse techniques to prepare libraries and sequence TCR repertoires. To estimate repertoire size and how much clonotype sharing occurs between individuals, the study deeply sequenced the blood TCR repertoires of several healthy adults. Broad study findings and their caveats: Only blood was sampled, and tissue TCR repertoires likely differ from those in blood. Even with the large sequencing depth, rarefaction of the sorted-subset datasets indicated that sequencing was incomplete. When a few donors were compared, the shared fraction of clonotypes was 5% to 6.5% for naive CD4, roughly 3.4% for naive CD8, 2% to 2.5% for memory CD4, and around 0.4% for memory CD8. Based on pairwise subsampling, the degree of clonotype sharing among donors was expected to be affected by sequencing depth. Because the study included only a small number of donors, the genetic and exposure-history diversity represented was limited. Naive subsets generally had larger estimated clonotype richness than memory subsets did. Compared with non-shared clonotypes, clonotypes shared by all four sorted-subset donors had higher generation probabilities.

The CDR3 covers 15 residues, taking in both the cysteine and the phenylalanine. The entry retains the CDR3 DNA only, 45 bases that are in frame from base 1. CDR1 and CDR2 were assigned from the germline V gene as SNHLY and FYNNEI. V gives up 6 bases and J gives up 3 bases, and the segment between their germline ends measures 14 bases. Recombination linked TRBV2 to TRBJ2-2; TRBD1 could be the D gene, as 6 bases match. Sequencing was carried out using naive CD4+ T cells sorted from blood. The cell subset or site label for this specimen denotes: CD45RA+ positively selected. The sequence derives from a man aged 18 to 30 in good health. In nucleotides, the sequence is TGTGCCAGCAGCGCGACAGGTTTCGACACCGGGGAGCTGTTTTTT. Translated, this is CASSATGFDTGELFF. The CDR3, completed at both ends by the reference TRBV2 and TRBJ2-2 genes, gives the full variable domain EPEVTQTPSHQVTQMGQEVILRCVPISNHLYFYWYRQILGQKVEFLVSFYNNEISEKSEIFDDQFSVERPDGSNFTLKIRSTKLEDSAMYFCASSATGFDTGELFFGEGSRLTVL.